Sequencing of this T cell receptor beta chain was carried out in a study of blood T cell repertoires in COVID-19. Generated by immunoSEQ multiplex PCR, the TCRdb table keeps only in-frame clones and is missing some. The sample gives roughly 250,000 clones, 70% to 90% of which show up once; approximately 0.89% is in the top ten. V lost 11 bases, J lost 10 bases, and 27 bases lay in between. This CDR3 has 15 amino acids. The V gene's germline CDR1 is MNHEY and CDR2 SVGAGI. The specimen was peripheral blood. V is TRBV6-5 and J is TRBJ2-1; a weak D match, TRBD2 (7 bases). The receptor was derived from a man aged 35-49 years with acute or convalescent COVID-19. Here the CDR3 reads CAGLGGRGPPREQFF. CDR3 coding DNA: TGTGCCGGCTTAGGGGGGCGGGGGCCCCCCCGGGAGCAGTTCTTC.